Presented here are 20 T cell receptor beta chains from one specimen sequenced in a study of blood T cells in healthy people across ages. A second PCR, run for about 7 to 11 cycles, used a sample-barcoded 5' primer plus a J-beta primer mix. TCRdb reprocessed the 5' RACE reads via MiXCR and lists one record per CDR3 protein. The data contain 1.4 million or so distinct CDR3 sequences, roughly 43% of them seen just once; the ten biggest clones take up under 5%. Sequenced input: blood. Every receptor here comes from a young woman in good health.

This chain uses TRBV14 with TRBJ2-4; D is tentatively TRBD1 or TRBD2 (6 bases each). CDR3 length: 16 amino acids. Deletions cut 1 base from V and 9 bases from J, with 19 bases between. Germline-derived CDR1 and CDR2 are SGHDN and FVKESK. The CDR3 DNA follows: TGTGCCAGCAGCCAAGTCGGCGGGGCACGAGGGGGCATTCAGTACTTC. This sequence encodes CASSQVGGARGGIQYF.

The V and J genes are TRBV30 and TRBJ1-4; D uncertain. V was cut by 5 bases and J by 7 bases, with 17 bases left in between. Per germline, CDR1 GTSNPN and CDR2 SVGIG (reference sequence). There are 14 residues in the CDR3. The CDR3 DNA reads TGTGCCTGGGGCGCGATCCCTTCGGGTGAAAAACTGTTTTTT. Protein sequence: CAWGAIPSGEKLFF.

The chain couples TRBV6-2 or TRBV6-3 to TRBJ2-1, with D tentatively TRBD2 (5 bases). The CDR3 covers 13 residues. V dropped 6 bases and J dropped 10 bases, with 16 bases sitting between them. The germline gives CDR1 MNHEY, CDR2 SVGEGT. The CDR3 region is CASRQSSEPEQFF. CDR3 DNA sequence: TGTGCCAGCAGGCAGAGTAGCGAGCCCGAGCAGTTCTTC.

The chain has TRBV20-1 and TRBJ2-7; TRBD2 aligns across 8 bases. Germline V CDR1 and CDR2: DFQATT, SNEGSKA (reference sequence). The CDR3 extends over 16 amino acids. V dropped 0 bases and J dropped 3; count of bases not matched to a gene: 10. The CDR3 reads CSARDPPKAGGYEQYF. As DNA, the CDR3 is TGCAGTGCTAGAGATCCCCCTAAGGCGGGGGGCTACGAGCAGTACTTC.

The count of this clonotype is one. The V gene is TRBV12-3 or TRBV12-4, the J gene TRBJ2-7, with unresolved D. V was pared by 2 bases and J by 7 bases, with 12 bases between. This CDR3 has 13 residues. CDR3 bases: TGTGCCAGCAGTTTAAAGGGATACAATGAGCAGTACTTC. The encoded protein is CASSLKGYNEQYF.

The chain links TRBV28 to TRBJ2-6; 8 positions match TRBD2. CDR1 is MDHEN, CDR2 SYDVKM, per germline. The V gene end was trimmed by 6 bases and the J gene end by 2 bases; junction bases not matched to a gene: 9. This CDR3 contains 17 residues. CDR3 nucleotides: TGTGCCAGCAGAAAGACTAGCGCCCGGGCTGGGGCCAACGTCCTGACTTTC. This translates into CASRKTSARAGANVLTF.

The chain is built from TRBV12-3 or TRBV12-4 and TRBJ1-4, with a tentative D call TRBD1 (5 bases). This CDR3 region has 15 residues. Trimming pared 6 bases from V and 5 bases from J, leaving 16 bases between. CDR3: CASSPGWGGNEKLFF. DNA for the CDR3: TGTGCCAGCAGCCCCGGGTGGGGCGGGAATGAAAAACTGTTTTTT.

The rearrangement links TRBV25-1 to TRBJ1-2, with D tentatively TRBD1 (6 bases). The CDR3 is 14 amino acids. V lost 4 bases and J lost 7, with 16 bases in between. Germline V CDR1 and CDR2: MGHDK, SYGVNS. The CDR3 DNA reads TGTGCCAGCAGTGTCGGAGGGGGGCTAGGTGGCTACACCTTC. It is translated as CASSVGGGLGGYTF.

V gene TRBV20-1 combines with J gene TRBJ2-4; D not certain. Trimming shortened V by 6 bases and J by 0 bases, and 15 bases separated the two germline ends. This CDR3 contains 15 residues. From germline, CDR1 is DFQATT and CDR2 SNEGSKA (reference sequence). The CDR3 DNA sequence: TGCAGTGCCCAGGCAAGGAAAAGAGCCAAAAACATTCAGTACTTC. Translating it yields CSAQARKRAKNIQYF.

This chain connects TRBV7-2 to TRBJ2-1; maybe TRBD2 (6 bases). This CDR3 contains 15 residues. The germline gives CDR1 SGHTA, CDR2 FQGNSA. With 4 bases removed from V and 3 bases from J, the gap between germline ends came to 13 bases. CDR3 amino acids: CASSSQRRGYNEQFF. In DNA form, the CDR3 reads TGTGCCAGCAGCTCCCAGCGGCGGGGCTACAATGAGCAGTTCTTC. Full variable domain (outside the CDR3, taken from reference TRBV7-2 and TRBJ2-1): GAGVSQSPSNKVTEKGKDVELRCDPISGHTALYWYRQSLGQGLEFLIYFQGNSAPDKSGLPSDRFSAERTGGSVSTLTIQRTQQEDSAVYLCASSSQRRGYNEQFFGPGTRLTVL.

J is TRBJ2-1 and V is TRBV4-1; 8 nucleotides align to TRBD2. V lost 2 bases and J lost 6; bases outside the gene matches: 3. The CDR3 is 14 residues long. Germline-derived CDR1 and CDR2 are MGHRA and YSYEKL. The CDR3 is CASSQPGTSNEQFF. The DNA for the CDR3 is TGCGCCAGCAGCCAACCCGGGACTAGCAATGAGCAGTTCTTC.

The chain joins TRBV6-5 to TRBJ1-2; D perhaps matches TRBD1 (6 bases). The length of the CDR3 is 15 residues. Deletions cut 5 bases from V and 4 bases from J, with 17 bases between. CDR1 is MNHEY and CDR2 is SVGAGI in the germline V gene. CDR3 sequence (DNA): TGTGCCAGCAGTGAGGGGCAGGGGCTATTCTATGGCTACACCTTC. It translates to CASSEGQGLFYGYTF.

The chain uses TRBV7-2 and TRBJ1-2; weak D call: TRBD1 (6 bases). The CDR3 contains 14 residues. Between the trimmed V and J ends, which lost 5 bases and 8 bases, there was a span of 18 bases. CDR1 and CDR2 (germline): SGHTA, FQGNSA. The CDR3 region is CASSRRTDLGGYTF. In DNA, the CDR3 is TGTGCCAGCAGCCGGAGGACAGACCTTGGGGGCTACACCTTC.

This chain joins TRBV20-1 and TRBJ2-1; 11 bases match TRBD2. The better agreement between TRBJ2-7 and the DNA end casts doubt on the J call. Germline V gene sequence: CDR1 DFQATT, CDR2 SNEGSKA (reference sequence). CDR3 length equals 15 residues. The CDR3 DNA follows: TGCAGTGCTAGAGAGACTAGCGGGATTTACAATGAGCAGTACTTC. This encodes CSARETSGIYNEQYF.

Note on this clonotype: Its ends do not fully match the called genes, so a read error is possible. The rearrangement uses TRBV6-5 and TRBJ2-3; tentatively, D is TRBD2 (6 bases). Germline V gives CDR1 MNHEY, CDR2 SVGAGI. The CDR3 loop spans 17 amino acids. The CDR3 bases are TGTGCCGGCAGTTACTCGGGACTTCTCTACGGTACAGATACGCAGTATTTT. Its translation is CAGSYSGLLYGTDTQYF.

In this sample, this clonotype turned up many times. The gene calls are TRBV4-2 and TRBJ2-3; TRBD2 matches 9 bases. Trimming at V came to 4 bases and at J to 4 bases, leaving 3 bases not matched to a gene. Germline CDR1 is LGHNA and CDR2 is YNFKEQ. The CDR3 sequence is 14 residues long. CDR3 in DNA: TGTGCCAGCAGCCGGACTAGCGCGGCAGATACGCAGTATTTT. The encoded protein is CASSRTSAADTQYF.

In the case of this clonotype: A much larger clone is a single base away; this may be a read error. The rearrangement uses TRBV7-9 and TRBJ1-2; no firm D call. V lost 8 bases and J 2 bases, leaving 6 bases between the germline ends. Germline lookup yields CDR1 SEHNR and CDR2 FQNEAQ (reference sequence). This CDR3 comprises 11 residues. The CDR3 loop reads CASGWNYGYTF. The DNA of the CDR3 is TGTGCCAGCGGGTGGAACTATGGCTACACCTTC. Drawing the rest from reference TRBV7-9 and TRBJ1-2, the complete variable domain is DTGVSQNPRHKITKRGQNVTFRCDPISEHNRLYWYRQTLGQGPEFLTYFQNEAQLEKSRLLSDRFSAERPKGSFSTLEIQRTEQGDSAMYLCASGWNYGYTFGSGTRLTVV.

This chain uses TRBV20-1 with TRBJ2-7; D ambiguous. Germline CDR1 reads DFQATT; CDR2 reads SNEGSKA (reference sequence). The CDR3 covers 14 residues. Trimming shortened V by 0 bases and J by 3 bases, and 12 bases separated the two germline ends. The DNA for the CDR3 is TGCAGTGCTAGAGATCCCATCTTCATCTACGAGCAGTACTTC. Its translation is CSARDPIFIYEQYF.

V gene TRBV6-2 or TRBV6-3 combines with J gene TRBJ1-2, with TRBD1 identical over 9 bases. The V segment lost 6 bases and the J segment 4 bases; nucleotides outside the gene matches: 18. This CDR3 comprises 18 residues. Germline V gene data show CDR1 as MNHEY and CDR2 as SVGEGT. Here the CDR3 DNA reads TGTGCCAGCAGCTTCACTGGGACAGGGAAGATTGAACTCTATGGCTACACCTTC. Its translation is CASSFTGTGKIELYGYTF.

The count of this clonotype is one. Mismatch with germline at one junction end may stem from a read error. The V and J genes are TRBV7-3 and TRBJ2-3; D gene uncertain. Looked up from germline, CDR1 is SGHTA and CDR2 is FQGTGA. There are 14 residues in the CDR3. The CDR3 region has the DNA TGTGCCGGCAGCTTGCAACCCGAGACAGATACGCAGTATTTT. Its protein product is CAGSLQPETDTQYF. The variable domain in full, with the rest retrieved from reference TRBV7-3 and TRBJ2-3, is GAGVSQTPSNKVTEKGKYVELRCDPISGHTALYWYRQSLGQGPEFLIYFQGTGAADDSGLPNDRFFAVRPEGSVSTLKIQRTERGDSAVYLCAGSLQPETDTQYFGPGTRLTVL.